This entry concerns a single T cell receptor (beta chain). Its antigen remains unidentified. Sequencing was performed with immunoSEQ multiplex PCR; in TCRdb, only in-frame clones are kept and a portion is missing. Seen here are 200,000 to 250,000 clones, around 86% observed once, and the top ten hold 1.5% to 2.5%. This entry is derived from a study of cytomegalovirus exposure and HLA in healthy donors. V shed 1 base and J 0 bases; nucleotides not matched to a gene: 7. The CDR3 is made up of 17 amino acids. The germline V gene encodes CDR1 SQVTM and CDR2 ANQGSEA. Study-level points and caveats: Usually a TCR sequence was rare, but some public TCRs were found in many donors. The classifier reportedly diagnosed cytomegalovirus status with high specificity and sensitivity.

Sequenced sample: PBMCs. J is TRBJ2-3 and V is TRBV29-1, with 10 positions matching TRBD2. The TCR comes from a woman aged 18-29 years in good health and CMV-seropositive. The chain's CDR3 is CSVEAWTSGISTDTQYF. The CDR3 DNA reads TGCAGCGTTGAAGCCTGGACTAGCGGAATTAGCACAGATACGCAGTATTTT.